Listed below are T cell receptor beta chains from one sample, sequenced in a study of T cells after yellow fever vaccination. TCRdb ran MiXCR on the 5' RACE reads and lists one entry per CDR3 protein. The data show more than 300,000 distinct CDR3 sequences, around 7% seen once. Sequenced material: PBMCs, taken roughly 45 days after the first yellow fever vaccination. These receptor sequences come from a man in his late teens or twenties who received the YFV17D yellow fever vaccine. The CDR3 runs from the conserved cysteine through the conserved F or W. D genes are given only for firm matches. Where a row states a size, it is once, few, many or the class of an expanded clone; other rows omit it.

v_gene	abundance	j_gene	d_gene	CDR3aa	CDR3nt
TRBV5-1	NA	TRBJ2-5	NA	CASSLWGTGETQYF	TGCGCCAGCAGCTTGTGGGGTACGGGAGAGACCCAGTACTTC
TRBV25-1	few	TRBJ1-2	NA	CASSEVWALGYTF	TGTGCCAGCAGTGAAGTTTGGGCCCTTGGCTACACCTTC
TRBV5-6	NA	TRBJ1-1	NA	CASSFGGQDHLNTEAFF	TGTGCCAGCAGCTTTGGAGGCCAGGACCATTTGAACACTGAAGCTTTCTTT
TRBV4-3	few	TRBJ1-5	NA	CASSQEFTSNQPQHF	TGCGCCAGCAGCCAAGAATTTACGTCCAATCAGCCCCAGCATTTT
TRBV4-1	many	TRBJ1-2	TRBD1	CASSQGGQEIYGYTF	TGCGCCAGCAGCCAAGGGGGACAGGAGATCTATGGCTACACCTTC
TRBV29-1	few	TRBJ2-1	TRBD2	CSDTGLAGGGEQFF	TGCAGCGACACCGGACTAGCGGGGGGAGGTGAGCAGTTCTTC
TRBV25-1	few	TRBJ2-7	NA	CASSEKLGTSPYEQYF	TGTGCCAGCAGTGAGAAACTCGGGACTTCCCCTTACGAGCAGTACTTC
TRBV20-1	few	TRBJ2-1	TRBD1	CSARVRDRVNYNEQFF	TGCAGTGCTAGAGTCCGGGACAGGGTCAACTACAATGAGCAGTTCTTC
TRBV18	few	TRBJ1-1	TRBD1	CASSTGENTEAFF	TGTGCCAGCTCAACAGGGGAGAATACTGAAGCTTTCTTT
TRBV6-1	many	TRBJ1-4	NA	CASSTEGRGNEKLFF	TGTGCCAGCAGCACCGAGGGCAGGGGTAATGAAAAACTGTTTTTT
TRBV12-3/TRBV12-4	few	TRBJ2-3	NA	CASTKNGDSTDTQYF	TGTGCCAGCACAAAAAACGGAGACAGCACAGATACGCAGTATTTT